This TCR beta chain was documented in a study of control samples from healthy donors and cancer patients. Produced via immunoSEQ multiplex PCR; TCRdb's table is partial and in-frame only. The table lists about 120,000 clones, around 89% of them singletons. Germline CDR1 and CDR2: KGHSY and FQNENV. The CDR3 contains 13 residues. Trimming removed 4 bases at V and 0 bases at J, with 6 bases between. The material sequenced was blood. The rearrangement uses TRBV16 and TRBJ1-2; possibly TRBD1 for D (6 bases). This receptor was taken from a woman in her 70s in good health. In DNA form, the CDR3 reads TGTGCCAGCAGCCGGGACACTAACTATGGCTACACCTTC. Protein sequence: CASSRDTNYGYTF.